This is a list of T cell receptor beta chains from one sample in a study of T cells in Graves' hyperthyroidism and ophthalmopathy. TCRdb reanalysed the multiplex PCR reads using MiXCR and keeps one entry per CDR3 protein. The sample has around 350,000 distinct CDR3 sequences, under 20% seen once; the top ten hold about 3.7%. Sequencing was performed on blood. These receptors were obtained from a woman between 18 and 30 years old with Graves' hyperthyroidism. CDR3s include the opening cysteine and the closing phenylalanine or tryptophan. The D gene is left open where the match is weak. Not all rows give a size; the values are once, few, many and, for expanded clones, a class.

-,TRBJ2-7,TRBV4-2,-,CASSQGGPVYEQYF,TGTGCCAGCAGCCAAGGGGGACCGGTCTACGAGCAGTACTTC
TRBD1,TRBJ2-7,TRBV2,many,CASTLTGTGGGEQYF,TGTGCCAGCACTCTCACCGGGACAGGGGGCGGCGAGCAGTACTTC
TRBD1,TRBJ1-5,TRBV6-1,many,CASRTGGRYSNQPQHF,TGTGCCAGCAGAACAGGGGGCCGATATAGCAATCAGCCCCAGCATTTT
TRBD1,TRBJ2-7,TRBV15,many,CATSRRGRGSYEQYF,TGTGCCACCAGCCGCAGGGGGCGCGGGTCCTACGAGCAGTACTTC
-,TRBJ1-3,TRBV6-1,many,CASSEGSTSGNTIYF,TGTGCCAGCAGTGAAGGCTCCACCTCTGGAAACACCATATATTTT
-,TRBJ2-7,TRBV20-1,many,CSAWEDGHEQYF,TGCAGTGCTTGGGAAGACGGGCACGAGCAGTACTTC
-,TRBJ2-6,TRBV27,few,CASSSFLGANVLTF,TGTGCCAGCAGTTCCTTCCTTGGGGCCAACGTCCTGACTTTC
-,TRBJ2-5,TRBV4-1,many,CANSFPRTGRRVETQYF,TGCGCCAACAGCTTTCCGAGAACAGGGCGGAGGGTAGAGACCCAGTACTTC
-,TRBJ1-4,TRBV9,many,CASSVEPAFGEKLFF,TGTGCCAGCAGCGTAGAACCTGCCTTTGGGGAAAAACTGTTTTTT
-,TRBJ2-5,TRBV2,many,CASTPDFGGTQYF,TGTGCCAGCACGCCGGACTTTGGAGGAACCCAGTACTTC
TRBD1,TRBJ2-5,TRBV10-2,many,CASSDTMGQVGWTQYF,TGCGCCAGCAGTGACACCATGGGACAGGTCGGATGGACCCAGTACTTC
TRBD1,TRBJ2-5,TRBV7-2,many,CASSSDRGRETQYF,TGTGCCAGCAGCTCTGACAGGGGGCGAGAGACCCAGTACTTC
TRBD1,TRBJ2-7,TRBV28,many,CASSHLGQMLAYEQYF,TGTGCCAGCAGTCACCTGGGACAGATGCTTGCCTACGAGCAGTACTTC
-,TRBJ1-2,TRBV20-1,many,CSARDRSYGYTF,TGCAGTGCTAGAGACAGAAGCTATGGCTACACCTTC
TRBD1,TRBJ2-7,TRBV11-1,many,CASSQDRVVYEQYF,TGTGCCAGCAGCCAGGACAGGGTTGTGTACGAGCAGTACTTC
-,TRBJ2-7,TRBV6-2/TRBV6-3,once,CASSSGLISYEQYF,TGTGCCAGCAGTTCGGGACTTATCTCCTACGAGCAGTACTTC
-,TRBJ1-1,TRBV29-1,many,CSVLTVRNTEAFF,TGCAGCGTCCTAACAGTGAGGAACACTGAAGCTTTCTTT
-,TRBJ2-5,TRBV29-1,-,CSITPYQETQYF,TGCAGCATTACACCGTACCAAGAGACCCAGTACTTC
TRBD1,TRBJ2-5,TRBV24-1,many,CATSDAGQGGTQETQYF,TGTGCCACCAGTGATGCGGGACAGGGGGGAACCCAAGAGACCCAGTACTTC
-,TRBJ2-2,TRBV5-1,few,CASSFAGIHTGELFF,TGCGCCAGCAGCTTTGCAGGGATTCACACCGGGGAGCTGTTTTTT
-,TRBJ2-2,TRBV28,many,CASSLILAPGELFF,TGTGCCAGCAGTTTGATACTAGCTCCCGGGGAGCTGTTTTTT
-,TRBJ1-2,TRBV15,-,CATSRDVTGYTF,TGTGCCACCAGCAGAGACGTGACTGGCTACACCTTC
-,TRBJ1-1,TRBV6-5,many,CASSPLGARDTEAFF,TGTGCCAGCAGCCCTCTAGGGGCCCGAGACACTGAAGCTTTCTTT
-,TRBJ1-1,TRBV7-9,many,CASSPGHPEAFF,TGTGCCAGCAGCCCTGGACATCCTGAAGCTTTCTTT
TRBD1,TRBJ1-2,TRBV6-5,many,CASSAIQGIRGYTF,TGTGCCAGCAGCGCTATACAGGGGATCCGGGGCTACACCTTC
-,TRBJ1-5,TRBV20-1,many,CSARDDRWAQHF,TGCAGTGCTAGAGATGATCGGTGGGCCCAGCATTTT
TRBD1,TRBJ1-5,TRBV12-3/TRBV12-4,many,CASSLTGQGHHQPQHF,TGTGCCAGCAGTTTAACGGGACAGGGGCATCATCAGCCCCAGCATTTT
-,TRBJ2-7,TRBV12-3/TRBV12-4,-,CASSRKAQGSYEQYF,TGTGCCAGCAGCAGAAAGGCTCAAGGATCCTACGAGCAGTACTTC
-,TRBJ1-5,TRBV7-8,many,CASSLSRIGTYSNQPQHF,TGTGCCAGCAGCTTAAGCCGCATCGGGACGTATAGCAATCAGCCCCAGCATTTT
-,TRBJ2-7,TRBV29-1,many,CSVAVSGATYEQYF,TGCAGCGTTGCCGTCTCGGGGGCCACCTACGAGCAGTACTTC
-,TRBJ2-4,TRBV6-1,few,CASSVRQDFSKNIQYF,TGTGCCAGTTCAGTCAGACAGGACTTCTCCAAAAACATTCAGTACTTC
-,TRBJ2-7,TRBV11-2,-,CASSFSPDYEQYF,TGTGCCAGCAGCTTTTCCCCCGACTACGAGCAGTACTTC
TRBD1,TRBJ2-7,TRBV6-1,many,CASSDRGDRVDEQYF,TGTGCCAGCAGTGATCGAGGAGACAGGGTCGACGAGCAGTACTTC
-,TRBJ2-3,TRBV7-3,many,CASSPTRTDTQYF,TGTGCCAGCAGCCCAACAAGGACTGATACGCAGTATTTT
-,TRBJ1-5,TRBV11-2,many,CASSTGYNQPQHF,TGTGCCAGCAGCACAGGGTACAATCAGCCCCAGCATTTT
TRBD1,TRBJ1-2,TRBV15,many,CATSRGGTAYGYTF,TGTGCCACCAGCAGAGGTGGGACAGCCTATGGCTACACCTTC
-,TRBJ1-1,TRBV10-2,many,CASKPGPNTEAFF,TGCGCCAGCAAGCCGGGCCCAAACACTGAAGCTTTCTTT
-,TRBJ1-6,TRBV20-1,many,CSAHRVAGNSPLHF,TGCAGTGCCCACAGGGTGGCGGGGAATTCACCCCTCCACTTT
-,TRBJ2-4,TRBV25-1,few,CASSDPETDPNKNIQYF,TGTGCCAGCAGTGACCCCGAGACAGATCCGAACAAAAACATTCAGTACTTC
-,TRBJ1-1,TRBV11-2,many,CASSSRGGRDTEAFF,TGTGCCAGCAGCTCGAGGGGGGGGCGAGACACTGAAGCTTTCTTT
-,TRBJ1-5,TRBV6-2/TRBV6-3,many,CASRGALGQRQNSNQPQHF,TGTGCCAGCAGGGGGGCCCTCGGGCAGAGGCAAAATAGCAATCAGCCCCAGCATTTT
-,TRBJ1-1,TRBV9,many,CASSPRGGQLGAFF,TGTGCCAGCAGCCCCCGGGGAGGGCAGCTAGGAGCTTTCTTT
-,TRBJ2-7,TRBV3-1,-,CASSPRRNSEQYF,TGTGCCAGCAGCCCGAGGAGGAATTCCGAGCAGTACTTC
TRBD1,TRBJ1-1,TRBV6-1,-,CASTLDRGRTEAFF,TGTGCCAGCACCTTGGACAGGGGGCGAACTGAAGCTTTCTTT
-,TRBJ2-7,TRBV5-1,many,CASSRKIRGIEAYEQYF,TGCGCCAGCAGCCGCAAAATAAGGGGTATTGAGGCCTACGAGCAGTACTTC
TRBD1,TRBJ1-6,TRBV6-5,many,CASKGTGGGTYNSPLHF,TGTGCCAGCAAAGGGACAGGTGGAGGAACCTATAATTCACCCCTCCACTTT
-,TRBJ1-1,TRBV5-5,many,CASSLGPTEVSEAFF,TGTGCCAGCAGCCTGGGACCTACCGAGGTATCTGAAGCTTTCTTT
-,TRBJ2-7,TRBV28,many,CASGKGRPSYEQYF,TGTGCCAGCGGCAAAGGACGACCTTCCTACGAGCAGTACTTC
-,TRBJ2-7,TRBV5-5,many,CASSPEEVSSYEQYF,TGTGCCAGCAGCCCCGAGGAGGTGAGCTCCTACGAGCAGTACTTC
-,TRBJ1-6,TRBV18,-,CASSLNSPGLSPLHF,TGTGCCAGCTCACTTAACAGCCCGGGACTCTCACCCCTCCACTTT
TRBD1,TRBJ2-2,TRBV6-1,many,CASRLEGQGRTGELFF,TGTGCCAGCAGATTGGAGGGACAGGGGCGCACCGGGGAGCTGTTTTTT
-,TRBJ2-7,TRBV28,-,CASSPRSATYEQYF,TGTGCCAGCAGTCCCCGCAGCGCCACCTACGAGCAGTACTTC
-,TRBJ2-7,TRBV30,few,CAWTMNRYEQYF,TGTGCCTGGACAATGAACAGATACGAGCAGTACTTC
-,TRBJ2-7,TRBV9,many,CASSISGGIPGEQYF,TGTGCCAGCAGCATAAGTGGGGGGATTCCGGGCGAGCAGTACTTC
-,TRBJ1-1,TRBV11-2,-,CASSLPVAEAFF,TGTGCCAGCAGCCTCCCGGTCGCGGAAGCTTTCTTT